This T cell receptor (beta chain) was profiled in a study of a mutant IDH1 vaccine in newly diagnosed glioma. Regarding this clone: Its antigen remains unidentified.

Sequenced by immunoSEQ multiplex PCR; TCRdb stores in-frame clones only, minus some. The repertoire holds 40,000 to 50,000 clones, with around 74% as singletons. The time point denotes: week 23, last vaccination. Doses consisted of 300 ug of mutant IDH1 20-mer peptide each, paired with topical imiquimod. Those who donated had recent WHO grade 3 or 4 IDH1-mutant, ATRX-lost astrocytomas. The germline V gene has CDR1 SEHNR and CDR2 FQNEAQ (reference sequence). CDR3 length: 18 amino acids. Trimming stripped 5 bases from V and 0 bases from J, with 19 bases between. The chain combines TRBV7-9 with TRBJ1-4; a weak D match, TRBD1 (6 bases). The receptor was derived from a man between 45 and 60 years old with glioma. Sequencing used PBMCs, obtained from a glioma patient whose treatment included an IDH1 peptide vaccine. In nucleotides, the CDR3 is TGTGCCAGCAGCCCCACAATACAGGGAGTTGCAACTAATGAAAAACTGTTTTTT. Residues: CASSPTIQGVATNEKLFF.